The clone carrying this T cell receptor (beta chain) came up once. The antigen is unknown. In TCRdb, the reads were re-called with MiXCR into one record per CDR3 protein. The sample contains some 920,000 distinct CDR3 sequences, around 31% of which appear only once. The germline gives CDR1 SEHNR, CDR2 FQNEAQ (reference sequence). The CDR3 consists of 18 residues. The V segment lost 3 bases and the J segment 3 bases; nucleotides outside the gene matches: 12. These data come from a study of T cell repertoires in cytomegalovirus infection. Study in general: CMV epitopes in the study were HLA-C-restricted (recently identified) and HLA-B-restricted (well studied). Public TCR beta signatures were indicative of both CMV infection and a matching HLA type.

Notes on the study in general: The ex vivo response was dominated by HLA-C-restricted CMV-specific TCR beta clonotypes.

This material consisted of cultured CD8+ T cells from PBMCs, taken from culture after CMV antigen stimulation. The chain combines TRBV7-9 with TRBJ1-5; 9 nucleotides line up with TRBD1. This TCR came from a human donor in good health (CMV status not recorded). Some clones in this sample may be carry-over from other donors' samples. CDR3 loop: CASSFGTGRGVNNQPQHF. CDR3 DNA: TGTGCCAGCAGCTTTGGGACAGGGAGAGGGGTTAACAATCAGCCCCAGCATTTT.